The sequence of this T cell receptor beta chain was determined in a study of cytomegalovirus exposure and HLA in healthy donors. Between the trimmed V and J ends, which lost 3 bases and 0 bases, there was a span of 6 bases. The CDR3 consists of 14 residues. The germline V gene has CDR1 LGHNA and CDR2 YNFKEQ. 60 Vbeta and 13 Jbeta primers were used in PCR. The data were produced by immunoSEQ multiplex PCR, yet TCRdb's version contains in-frame clones alone and is incomplete. The repertoire includes 200,000 to 250,000 clones, 77% of them detected once, and about 2.5% sits in the top ten. Sequenced sample: PBMCs. The receptor was isolated from a woman aged 60-70 years in good health and CMV-seropositive. The chain couples TRBV4-2 to TRBJ2-1, with D hard to call. The CDR3 here is CASSQPSSYNEQFF. The CDR3, as DNA: TGTGCCAGCAGCCAGCCCAGCTCCTACAATGAGCAGTTCTTC.